What follows describes a single T cell receptor beta chain. The antigen is unknown. These data come from a study of vaccination effects on CD4 cells after COVID-19. Findings and limits, study-wide: Vaccine- and infection-induced clones showed marked clonal contraction late following vaccination. Healthy vaccine recipients' vaccine-induced clones were almost all SARS-CoV-2 mono-reactive.

The culture ran for nine to eleven days, and then CD4+ T cells were isolated. Repertoires were generated with immunoSEQ multiplex PCR, while TCRdb's copy carries only in-frame clones and drops some. The data hold more than 30,000 clones, with approximately 75% observed a single time. Germline V gene data show CDR1 as SGHDT and CDR2 as YYEEEE. The CDR3 has 11 amino acids. Trimming pared 0 bases from V and 10 bases from J, leaving 8 bases between. The starting material was CD4+ T cells from PBMCs cultured without peptide, obtained before COVID-19 vaccination. This chain links TRBV5-6 with TRBJ2-7; maybe TRBD1 (5 bases). This receptor was obtained from a human donor who received a COVID-19 vaccine. CDR3 nucleotides: TGTGCCAGCAGCTTGGGCAGGGAACAGTACTTC. It specifies CASSLGREQYF.